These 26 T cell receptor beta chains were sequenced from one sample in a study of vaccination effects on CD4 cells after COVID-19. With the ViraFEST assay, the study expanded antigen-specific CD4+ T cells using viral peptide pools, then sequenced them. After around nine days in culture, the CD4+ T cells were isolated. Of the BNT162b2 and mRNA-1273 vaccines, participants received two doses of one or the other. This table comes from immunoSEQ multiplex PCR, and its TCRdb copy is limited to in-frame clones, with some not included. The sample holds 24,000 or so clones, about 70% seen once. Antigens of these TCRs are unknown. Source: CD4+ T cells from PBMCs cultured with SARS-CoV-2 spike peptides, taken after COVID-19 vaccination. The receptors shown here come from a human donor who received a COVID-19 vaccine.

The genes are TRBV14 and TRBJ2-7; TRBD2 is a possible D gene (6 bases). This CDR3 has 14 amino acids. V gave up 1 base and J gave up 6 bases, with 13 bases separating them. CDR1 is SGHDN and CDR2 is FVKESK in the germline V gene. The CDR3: CASSQGVLGGEQYF. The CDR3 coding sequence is TGTGCCAGCAGCCAAGGAGTGCTGGGGGGCGAGCAGTACTTC. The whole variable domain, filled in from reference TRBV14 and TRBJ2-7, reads EAGVTQFPSHSVIEKGQTVTLRCDPISGHDNLYWYRRVMGKEIKFLLHFVKESKQDESGMPNNRFLAERTGGTYSTLKVQPAELEDSGVYFCASSQGVLGGEQYFGPGTRLTVT.

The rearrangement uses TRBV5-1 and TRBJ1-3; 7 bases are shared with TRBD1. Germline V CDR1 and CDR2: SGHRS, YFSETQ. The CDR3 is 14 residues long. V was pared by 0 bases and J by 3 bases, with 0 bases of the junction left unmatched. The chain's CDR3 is CASSLGDSGNTIYF. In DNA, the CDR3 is TGCGCCAGCAGCTTGGGGGACAGTGGAAACACCATATATTTT.

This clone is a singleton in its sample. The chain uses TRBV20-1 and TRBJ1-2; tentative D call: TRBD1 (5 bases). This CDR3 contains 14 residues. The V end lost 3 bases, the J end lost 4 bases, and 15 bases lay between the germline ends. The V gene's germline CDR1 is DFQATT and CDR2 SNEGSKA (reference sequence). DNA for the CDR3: TGCAGTGCTAGTCAGATGATGGGGACCTATGGCTACACCTTC. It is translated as CSASQMMGTYGYTF.

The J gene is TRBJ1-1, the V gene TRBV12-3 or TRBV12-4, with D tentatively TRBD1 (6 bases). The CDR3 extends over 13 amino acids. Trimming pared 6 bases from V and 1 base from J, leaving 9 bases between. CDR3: CASSLGQNTEAFF. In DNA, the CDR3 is TGTGCCAGCAGCCTGGGACAGAACACTGAAGCTTTCTTT.

CDR3 nucleotide sequence: TGTGCCAGTAAGGGAAAAGGGAACAATGAGCAGTTCTTC. Protein sequence: CASKGKGNNEQFF. This chain connects TRBV19 to TRBJ2-1, with no clear D. The V end lost 7 bases, the J end lost 5 bases, and 12 bases lay between the germline ends. Germline V gene lookup returns CDR1 LNHDA and CDR2 SQIVND (reference sequence). The CDR3 covers 13 residues.

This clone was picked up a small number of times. The CDR3 sequence: CASSSTSGTGQETQYF. The CDR3 bases are TGCGCCAGCAGCTCGACCTCCGGGACAGGGCAAGAGACCCAGTACTTC. This chain connects TRBV4-1 to TRBJ2-5; 9 bases are a match to TRBD1. Germline V CDR1 and CDR2: MGHRA, YSYEKL. CDR3 length: 16 residues. Germline trimming cut 5 bases from V and 2 bases from J; bases unmatched to any gene: 9.

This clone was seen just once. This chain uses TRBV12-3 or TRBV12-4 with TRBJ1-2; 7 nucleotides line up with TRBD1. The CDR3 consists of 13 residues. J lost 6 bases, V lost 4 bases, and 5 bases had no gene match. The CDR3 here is CASSYLQGNGYTF. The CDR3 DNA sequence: TGTGCCAGCAGTTATTTACAGGGGAATGGCTACACCTTC.

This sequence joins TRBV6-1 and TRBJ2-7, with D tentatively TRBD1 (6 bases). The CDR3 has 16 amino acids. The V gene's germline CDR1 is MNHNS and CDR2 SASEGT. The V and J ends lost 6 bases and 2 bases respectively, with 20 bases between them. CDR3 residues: CASSERNTGPPYEQYF. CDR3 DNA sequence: TGTGCCAGCAGCGAAAGAAATACAGGGCCCCCCTACGAGCAGTACTTC.

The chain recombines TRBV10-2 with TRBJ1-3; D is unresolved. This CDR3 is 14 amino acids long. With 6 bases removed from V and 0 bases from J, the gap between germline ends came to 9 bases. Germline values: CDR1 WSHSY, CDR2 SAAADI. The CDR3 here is CASREMISGNTIYF. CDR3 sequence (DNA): TGCGCCAGCAGGGAAATGATCTCTGGAAACACCATATATTTT.

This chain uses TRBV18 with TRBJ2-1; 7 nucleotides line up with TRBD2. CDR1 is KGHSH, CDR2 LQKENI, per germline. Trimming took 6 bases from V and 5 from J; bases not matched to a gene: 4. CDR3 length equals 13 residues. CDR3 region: CASSSGVHNEQFF. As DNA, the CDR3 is TGTGCCAGCTCCAGCGGGGTGCACAATGAGCAGTTCTTC.

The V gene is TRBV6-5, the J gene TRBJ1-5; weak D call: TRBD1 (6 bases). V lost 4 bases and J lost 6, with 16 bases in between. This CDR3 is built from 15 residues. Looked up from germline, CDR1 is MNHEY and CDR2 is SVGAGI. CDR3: CASSSIQGVGQPQHF. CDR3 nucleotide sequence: TGTGCCAGCAGTTCCATACAGGGTGTAGGTCAGCCCCAGCATTTT.

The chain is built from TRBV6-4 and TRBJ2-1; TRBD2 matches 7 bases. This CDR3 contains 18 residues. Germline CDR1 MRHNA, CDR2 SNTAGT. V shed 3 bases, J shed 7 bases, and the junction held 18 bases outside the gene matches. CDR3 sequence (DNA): TGTGCCAGCAGTGAAGGGGTACGGGAGGCCGCTCCGTTGAATGAGCAGTTCTTC. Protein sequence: CASSEGVREAAPLNEQFF.

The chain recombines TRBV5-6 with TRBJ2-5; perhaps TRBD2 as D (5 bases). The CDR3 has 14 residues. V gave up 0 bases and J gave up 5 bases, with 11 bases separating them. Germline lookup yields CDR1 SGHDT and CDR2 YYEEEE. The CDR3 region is CASSLGGGVETQYF. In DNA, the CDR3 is TGTGCCAGCAGCTTGGGAGGAGGAGTGGAGACCCAGTACTTC.

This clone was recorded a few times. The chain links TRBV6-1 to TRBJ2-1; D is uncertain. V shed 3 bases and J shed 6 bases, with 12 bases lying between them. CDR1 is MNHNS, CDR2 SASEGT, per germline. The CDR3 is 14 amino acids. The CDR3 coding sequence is TGTGCCAGCAGTGAGGGTCCGGAGTTCAATGAGCAGTTCTTC. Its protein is CASSEGPEFNEQFF.

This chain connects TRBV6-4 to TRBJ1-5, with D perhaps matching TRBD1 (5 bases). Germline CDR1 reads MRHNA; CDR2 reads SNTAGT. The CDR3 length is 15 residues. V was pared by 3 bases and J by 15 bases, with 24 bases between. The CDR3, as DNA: TGTGCCAGCAGTGAACGGGGGACGGTCAATGGGCCCAGGCATTTT. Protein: CASSERGTVNGPRHF.

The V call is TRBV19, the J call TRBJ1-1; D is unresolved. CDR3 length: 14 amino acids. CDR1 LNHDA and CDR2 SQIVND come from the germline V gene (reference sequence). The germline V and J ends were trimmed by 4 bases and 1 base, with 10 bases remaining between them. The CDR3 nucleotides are TGTGCCAGTAGTAAGCTGAGTGAGAACACTGAAGCTTTCTTT. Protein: CASSKLSENTEAFF.

CDR3 sequence reads: CASSVGTGGITEAFF. Here the CDR3 DNA reads TGTGCCAGCAGTGTAGGGACAGGGGGCATCACTGAAGCTTTCTTT. The rearrangement links TRBV25-1 to TRBJ1-1; TRBD1 agrees at 12 bases. This CDR3 has 15 residues. Germline values: CDR1 MGHDK, CDR2 SYGVNS. The ends lost 4 bases at V and 4 bases at J; junction bases unmatched: 4.

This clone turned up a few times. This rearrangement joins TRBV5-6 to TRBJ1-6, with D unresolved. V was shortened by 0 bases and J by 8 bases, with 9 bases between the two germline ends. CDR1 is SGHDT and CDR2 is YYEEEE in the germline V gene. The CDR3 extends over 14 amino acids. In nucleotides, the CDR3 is TGTGCCAGCAGCTTGGGGAGGGCTTATTCACCCCTCCACTTT. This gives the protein CASSLGRAYSPLHF. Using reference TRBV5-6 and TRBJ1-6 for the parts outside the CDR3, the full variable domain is DAGVTQSPTHLIKTRGQQVTLRCSPKSGHDTVSWYQQALGQGPQFIFQYYEEEERQRGNFPDRFSGHQFPNYSSELNVNALLLGDSALYLCASSLGRAYSPLHFGNGTRLTVT.

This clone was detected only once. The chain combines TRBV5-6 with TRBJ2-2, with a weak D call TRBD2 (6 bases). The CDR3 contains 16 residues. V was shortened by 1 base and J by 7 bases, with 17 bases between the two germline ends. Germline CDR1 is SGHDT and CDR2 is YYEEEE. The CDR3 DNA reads TGTGCCAGCAGCTTGTCTCCGGTCGGAGGGTACGGGGAGCTGTTTTTT. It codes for CASSLSPVGGYGELFF.

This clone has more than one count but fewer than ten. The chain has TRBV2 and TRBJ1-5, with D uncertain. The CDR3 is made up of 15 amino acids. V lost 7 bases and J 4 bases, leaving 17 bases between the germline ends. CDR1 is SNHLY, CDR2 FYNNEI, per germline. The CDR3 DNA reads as TGTGCCAGCAATGTGATCGGCAGAGATAATCAGCCCCAGCATTTT. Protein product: CASNVIGRDNQPQHF. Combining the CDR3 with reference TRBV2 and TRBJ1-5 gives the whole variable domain EPEVTQTPSHQVTQMGQEVILRCVPISNHLYFYWYRQILGQKVEFLVSFYNNEISEKSEIFDDQFSVERPDGSNFTLKIRSTKLEDSAMYFCASNVIGRDNQPQHFGDGTRLSIL.

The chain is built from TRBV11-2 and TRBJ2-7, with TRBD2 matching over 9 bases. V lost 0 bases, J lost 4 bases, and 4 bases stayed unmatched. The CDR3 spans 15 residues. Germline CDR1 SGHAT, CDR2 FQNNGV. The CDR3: CASSLELAGLYEQYF. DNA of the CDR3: TGTGCCAGCAGCTTAGAGCTAGCGGGGCTATACGAGCAGTACTTC.

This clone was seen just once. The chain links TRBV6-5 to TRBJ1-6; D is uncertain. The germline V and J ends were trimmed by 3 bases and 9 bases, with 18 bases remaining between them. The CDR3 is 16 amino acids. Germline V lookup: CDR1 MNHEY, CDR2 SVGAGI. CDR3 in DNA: TGTGCCAGCAGTTATGAGGGAGGGAAGGGAAGTTCACCCCTCCACTTT. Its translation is CASSYEGGKGSSPLHF.

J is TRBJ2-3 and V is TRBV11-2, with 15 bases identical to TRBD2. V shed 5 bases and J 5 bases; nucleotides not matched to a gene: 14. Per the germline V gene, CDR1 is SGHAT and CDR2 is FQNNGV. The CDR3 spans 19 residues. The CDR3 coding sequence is TGTGCCAGCAGCCACCTCGTTGGACTAGCGGGGGGGCAGAGAGATACGCAGTATTTT. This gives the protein CASSHLVGLAGGQRDTQYF.

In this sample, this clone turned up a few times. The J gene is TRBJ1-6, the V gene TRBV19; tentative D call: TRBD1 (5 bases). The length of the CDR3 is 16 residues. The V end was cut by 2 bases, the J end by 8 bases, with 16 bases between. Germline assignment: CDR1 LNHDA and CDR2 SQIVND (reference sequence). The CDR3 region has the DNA TGTGCCAGTAGTATACAGTCCCAGGGTCTTTATTCACCCCTCCACTTT. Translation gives CASSIQSQGLYSPLHF.

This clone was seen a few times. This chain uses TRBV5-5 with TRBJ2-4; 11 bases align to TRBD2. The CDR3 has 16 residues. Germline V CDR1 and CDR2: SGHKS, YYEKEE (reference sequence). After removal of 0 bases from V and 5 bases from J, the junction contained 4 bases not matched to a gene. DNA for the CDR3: TGTGCCAGCAGCTTGGCTCCGGGACTAGCGGAAAACATTCAGTACTTC. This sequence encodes CASSLAPGLAENIQYF.

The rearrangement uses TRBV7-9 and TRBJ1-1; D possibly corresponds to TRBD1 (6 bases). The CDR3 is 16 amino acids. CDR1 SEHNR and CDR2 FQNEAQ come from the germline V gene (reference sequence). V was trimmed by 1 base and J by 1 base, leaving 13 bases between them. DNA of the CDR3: TGTGCCAGCAGCTTAGGTGATGACAGGAGGAACACTGAAGCTTTCTTT. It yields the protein CASSLGDDRRNTEAFF.